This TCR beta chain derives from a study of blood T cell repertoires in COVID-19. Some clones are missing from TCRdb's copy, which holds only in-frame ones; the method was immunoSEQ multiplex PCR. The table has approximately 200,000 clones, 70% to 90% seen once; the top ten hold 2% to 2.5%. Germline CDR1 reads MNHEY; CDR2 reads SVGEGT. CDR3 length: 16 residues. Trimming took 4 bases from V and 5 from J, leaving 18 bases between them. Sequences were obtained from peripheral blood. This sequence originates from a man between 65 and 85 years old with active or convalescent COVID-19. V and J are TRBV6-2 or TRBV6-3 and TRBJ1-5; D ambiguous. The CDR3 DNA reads TGTGCCAGCAGTTTTACCCTTGGGAGGAGCGATCAGCCCCAGCATTTT. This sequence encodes CASSFTLGRSDQPQHF.